These 19 T cell receptor beta chains were all obtained from the same sample, sequenced in a study of OX40 agonist ivuxolimab in advanced cancers. Measured with immunoSEQ multiplex PCR; TCRdb has only the in-frame clones, and not every one. The sample consists of about 120,000 clones, 85% to 95% of them appearing once. Sequenced material: CD4+ or CD8+ T cells sorted from blood, taken in a trial of the OX40 agonist ivuxolimab. The receptor set was obtained from an adult with an advanced solid tumor such as melanoma, head and neck, liver or kidney cancer.

The J gene is TRBJ1-1, the V gene TRBV28; 8 bases are a match to TRBD1. Germline-derived CDR1 and CDR2 are MDHEN and SYDVKM. The CDR3 is 14 amino acids. V was pared by 6 bases and J by 1 base, with 4 bases of the junction left unmatched. The DNA for the CDR3 is TGTGCCAGCAGGCCGGGACAGGCGAACACTGAAGCTTTCTTT. Encoded protein: CASRPGQANTEAFF.

The V and J genes are TRBV2 and TRBJ1-2, with 7 bases lining up with TRBD1. CDR1 is SNHLY and CDR2 is FYNNEI in the germline V gene. V was clipped by 7 bases and J by 4 bases; unmatched bases: 21. The CDR3 spans 18 residues. This chain's CDR3 is CASTGRTGRLGASYGYTF. CDR3 DNA sequence: TGTGCCAGCACCGGAAGGACAGGAAGGTTGGGTGCTAGCTATGGCTACACCTTC. Filled out from reference TRBV2 and TRBJ1-2, the complete variable domain reads EPEVTQTPSHQVTQMGQEVILRCVPISNHLYFYWYRQILGQKVEFLVSFYNNEISEKSEIFDDQFSVERPDGSNFTLKIRSTKLEDSAMYFCASTGRTGRLGASYGYTFGSGTRLTVV.

The V call is TRBV20-1, the J call TRBJ1-1; perhaps TRBD1 as D (5 bases). Germline V CDR1 and CDR2: DFQATT, SNEGSKA (reference sequence). This CDR3 region has 11 residues. The CDR3 loop is CTFVGGTEAFF. The CDR3 nucleotides are TGCACCTTCGTGGGGGGTACTGAAGCTTTCTTT.

This rearrangement joins TRBV2 to TRBJ1-3, with a weak D call TRBD1 (5 bases). This CDR3 has 15 residues. The V gene lost 1 base and the J gene lost 0 bases, with 7 bases spanning the gap. The germline V gene encodes CDR1 SNHLY and CDR2 FYNNEI. The CDR3 coding sequence is TGTGCCAGCAGTGAAGAGGGGAGCTCTGGAAACACCATATATTTT. It specifies CASSEEGSSGNTIYF.

The chain has TRBV10-1 and TRBJ2-2, with no clear D. CDR3 length: 13 residues. Trimming pared 6 bases from V and 6 bases from J, leaving 11 bases between. Germline CDR1 WNHNN, CDR2 SYGVQD (reference sequence). The CDR3 coding sequence is TGCGCCAGCAGCGACCGATGGGCCGGGGAGCTGTTTTTT. Its translation is CASSDRWAGELFF.

This clone showed up just once. The rearrangement joins TRBV11-2 to TRBJ1-1; D perhaps matches TRBD1 (6 bases). V was cut by 5 bases and J by 0 bases, with 13 bases left in between. Germline CDR1 SGHAT, CDR2 FQNNGV. The CDR3 length is 15 residues. The CDR3 protein is CASSPRGWMNTEAFF. The CDR3 DNA sequence: TGTGCCAGCAGCCCCAGGGGTTGGATGAACACTGAAGCTTTCTTT.

DNA of the CDR3: TGTGCCACCAGTCCGGGACTAGCGGGAGTTAATGAGCAGTTCTTC. Its translation: CATSPGLAGVNEQFF. The chain links TRBV15 to TRBJ2-1; 14 bases align to TRBD2. V shed 6 bases and J 7 bases; nucleotides not matched to a gene: 5. Germline CDR1 is LNHNV and CDR2 is YYDKDF (reference sequence). The CDR3 is 15 amino acids.

The rearrangement joins TRBV6-1 to TRBJ2-7; 11 bases agree with TRBD2. The CDR3 is 16 amino acids. Germline V gene data show CDR1 as MNHNS and CDR2 as SASEGT. J gave up 2 bases and V 4 bases, and 7 bases lay outside the gene matches. As DNA, the CDR3 is TGTGCCAGCAGTGTTACTTTAGCGGGGGGGACCTACGAGCAGTACTTC. Translated: CASSVTLAGGTYEQYF.

The chain carries TRBV28 and TRBJ1-3; D remains unclear. The CDR3 sequence is 17 residues long. Per germline, CDR1 MDHEN and CDR2 SYDVKM. V was cut by 5 bases and J by 3 bases, with 20 bases left in between. The CDR3 nucleotides read TGTGCCAGCAGTCTCCAAACCACACGTCCTCTTGGAAACACCATATATTTT. Translation: CASSLQTTRPLGNTIYF.

This clone was seen just once. The chain recombines TRBV30 with TRBJ2-3; TRBD2 matches 10 bases. J lost 3 bases, V lost 0 bases, and 6 bases had no gene match. Germline CDR1 reads GTSNPN; CDR2 reads SVGIG (reference sequence). This CDR3 has 16 residues. CDR3: CAWSVPRTSGTDTQYF. The CDR3 nucleotides are TGTGCCTGGAGTGTCCCCCGGACTAGCGGAACAGATACGCAGTATTTT.

The chain employs TRBV7-2 and TRBJ1-2; a possible D gene is TRBD1 (5 bases). Germline values: CDR1 SGHTA, CDR2 FQGNSA. Trimming pared 2 bases from V and 0 bases from J, leaving 16 bases between. The CDR3 is 17 amino acids. The chain's CDR3 is CASSLKSGTVTNYGYTF. The CDR3 DNA reads TGTGCCAGCAGCTTAAAGTCCGGGACGGTTACTAACTATGGCTACACCTTC.

This chain connects TRBV23-1 to TRBJ1-1, with no clear D. TRBV23-1 is known as an ORF, though its function is uncertain. V was trimmed by 2 bases and J by 1 base, leaving 8 bases between them. The CDR3 length is 14 residues. This CDR3 reads CASSQRQGNTEAFF. The CDR3 DNA sequence: TGCGCCAGCAGTCAAAGGCAAGGGAACACTGAAGCTTTCTTT.

The V call is TRBV6-5, the J call TRBJ2-7; D is uncertain. Looked up from germline, CDR1 is MNHEY and CDR2 is SVGAGI. The V and J ends lost 2 bases and 4 bases respectively, with 12 bases between them. The length of the CDR3 is 14 residues. In DNA, the CDR3 is TGTGCCAGCAGTTACGGGGTCTCCAGGTACGAGCAGTACTTC. Translating it yields CASSYGVSRYEQYF.

The chain is built from TRBV4-3 and TRBJ2-1; TRBD2 agrees at 12 bases. V shed 3 bases, J shed 8 bases, and the junction held 8 bases outside the gene matches. The CDR3 sequence is 16 residues long. Germline values: CDR1 LGHNA, CDR2 YSLEER. CDR3 coding DNA: TGCGCCAGCAGCCACACACTAGCGGGAGGCGTATATGAGCAGTTCTTC. Protein: CASSHTLAGGVYEQFF.

This chain joins TRBV19 and TRBJ1-2, with D possibly matching TRBD1 (6 bases). The CDR3 loop spans 15 amino acids. In germline, CDR1 is LNHDA, CDR2 SQIVND (reference sequence). Trimming took off 8 bases at V and 2 bases at J, with 18 bases between the two ends. CDR3 in amino acids: CASLSGGTRNYGYTF. CDR3 DNA: TGTGCCAGTCTATCGGGGGGGACAAGGAACTATGGCTACACCTTC.

CDR3 bases: TGTGCCAGCAGCGCCCCATTCACAGATACGCAGTATTTT. This translates into CASSAPFTDTQYF. The J gene is TRBJ2-3, the V gene TRBV6-5; D is ambiguous. V was clipped by 6 bases and J by 2 bases, with 9 bases between them. Germline CDR1 reads MNHEY; CDR2 reads SVGAGI. CDR3 size: 13 residues.

This chain links TRBV29-1 with TRBJ1-2, with 9 positions matching TRBD1. The trim removed 7 bases at V and 5 bases at J, leaving 8 bases unmatched. The CDR3 sequence is 13 residues long. The germline V gene has CDR1 SQVTM and CDR2 ANQGSEA. The CDR3 region is CSAYIQGAYGYTF. The DNA for the CDR3 is TGCAGCGCATATATACAGGGGGCATATGGCTACACCTTC.

The chain links TRBV10-1 to TRBJ2-7; D may match TRBD1 or TRBD2 (5 bases each). The CDR3 totals 13 residues. V lost 8 bases, J lost 4 bases, and 15 bases lay in between. Germline-derived CDR1 and CDR2 are WNHNN and SYGVQD (reference sequence). The CDR3 is CASPERDLYEQYF. The CDR3 bases are TGCGCCAGCCCGGAGAGGGACCTATACGAGCAGTACTTC.

The J gene is TRBJ2-3, the V gene TRBV7-3; 11 bases map to TRBD2. This CDR3 region has 19 residues. CDR1 is SGHTA, CDR2 FQGTGA, per germline. V lost 0 bases to trimming and J lost 0 bases; unmatched junction nucleotides: 8. The DNA of the CDR3 is TGTGCCAGCAGCTTAACGGGGGTAGCGGGAGGGCCTAGCACAGATACGCAGTATTTT. Translated, it gives CASSLTGVAGGPSTDTQYF.